Below, 22 T cell receptor beta chains from the same sample are listed, as sequenced in a study of vaccination and CD4 T cells after COVID-19. The study sequenced cultured CD4+ T cell DNA using the Oncomine TCR Beta short-read assay. TCRdb passed the PCR reads through MiXCR, listing each CDR3 protein once. The data contain roughly 20,000 distinct CDR3 sequences, roughly two fifths of them singletons. These receptors lack a known antigen. Treatment indicated: approximately nine-day PBMC culture with coronavirus spike peptide pools or control peptides (ViraFEST assay). Sample: CD4+ T cells from blood, cultured in vitro, taken after SARS-CoV-2 vaccination. Receptors were obtained from a human donor who had recovered from COVID-19.

A remark on this clonotype: One end of the junction varies from germline; a read error may be responsible. The gene calls are TRBV24-1 and TRBJ2-1, with 8 nucleotides matching TRBD2. There are 17 residues in the CDR3. The germline V gene has CDR1 KGHDR and CDR2 SFDVKD. The CDR3 DNA reads TGTGCCACCAGTGCCCGTGGAGCGGGAGTATACTTAAATGAGCGGTTCTTC. Its protein is CATSARGAGVYLNERFF.

The rearrangement joins TRBV20-1 to TRBJ2-6; 10 bases are a match to TRBD2. In germline, CDR1 is DFQATT, CDR2 SNEGSKA (reference sequence). The trim removed 5 bases at V and 0 bases at J, leaving 10 bases unmatched. The CDR3 sequence is 18 residues long. The chain's CDR3 is CSAYRALAGSSGANVLTF. CDR3 nucleotides: TGCAGTGCTTACCGGGCACTAGCGGGATCCTCTGGGGCCAACGTCCTGACTTTC.

Relative to its sample, this clonotype is medium-sized (0.01 to 0.1%). This rearrangement joins TRBV6-1 to TRBJ1-1; 8 nucleotides agree with TRBD1. Germline V lookup: CDR1 MNHNS, CDR2 SASEGT. V shed 6 bases and J 1 base; nucleotides not matched to a gene: 4. CDR3 length: 14 amino acids. The CDR3: CASSRTGPNTEAFF. The CDR3 nucleotides read TGTGCCAGCAGCCGGACAGGGCCGAACACTGAAGCTTTCTTT.

The V gene is TRBV11-3, the J gene TRBJ2-5; D might be TRBD2 (6 bases). The V gene's germline CDR1 is SGHNT and CDR2 YENEEA. The CDR3 is 17 residues long. Trimming removed 5 bases from V and 2 bases from J, with 21 bases in between. CDR3 nucleotides: TGTGCCAGCAGCCTCCGATCCGGGACTGTACTTCAAGAGACCCAGTACTTC. Its protein product is CASSLRSGTVLQETQYF.

This clonotype was observed a single time. J is TRBJ1-2 and V is TRBV12-3 or TRBV12-4, with TRBD1 matching over 8 bases. V was clipped by 8 bases and J by 0 bases; unmatched bases: 14. The CDR3 loop spans 17 amino acids. CDR3 residues: CASLKMTGEGANYGYTF. CDR3 nucleotide sequence: TGTGCCAGCTTGAAAATGACAGGGGAAGGGGCTAACTATGGCTACACCTTC.

This clonotype was seen only a few times. The chain combines TRBV20-1 with TRBJ1-1, with 7 bases that match TRBD1. This CDR3 is 16 amino acids long. Losses at the gene ends were 1 base for V and 0 bases for J; bases not matched to a gene: 8. Germline CDR1 and CDR2: DFQATT and SNEGSKA (reference sequence). The CDR3 loop reads CSARGFGQEMNTEAFF. In DNA, the CDR3 is TGCAGTGCTAGAGGGTTTGGACAGGAGATGAACACTGAAGCTTTCTTT.

The chain is built from TRBV7-3 and TRBJ2-2; possibly TRBD2 for D (6 bases). The CDR3 is 15 residues long. Germline V gene sequence: CDR1 SGHTA, CDR2 FQGTGA. V dropped 3 bases and J dropped 7 bases, with 15 bases sitting between them. The CDR3 region is CASSFRGEGIGELFF. Here the CDR3 DNA reads TGTGCCAGCAGCTTTCGCGGGGAAGGGATCGGGGAGCTGTTTTTT.

V gene TRBV12-3 or TRBV12-4 combines with J gene TRBJ1-6; the D gene is possibly TRBD1 (5 bases). Trimming left V 1 base short and J 11 bases short, with 12 bases between. The CDR3 has 14 residues. CDR3 nucleotide sequence: TGTGCCAGCAGTTTAGGGGACCCTATCACACCCCTCCACTTT. This codes for CASSLGDPITPLHF.

The table lists this clonotype with a few counts. The genes are TRBV19 and TRBJ2-7; D remains unclear. This CDR3 spans 13 amino acids. With 6 bases removed from V and 3 bases from J, the gap between germline ends came to 12 bases. The germline V gene has CDR1 LNHDA and CDR2 SQIVND (reference sequence). Here the CDR3 DNA reads TGTGCCAGTAGCACGTCCAGAGGCTACGAGCAGTACTTC. Protein: CASSTSRGYEQYF.

The rearrangement links TRBV27 to TRBJ1-4, with D unclear. This CDR3 is built from 14 residues. V was clipped by 4 bases and J by 8 bases, with 14 bases between them. The germline V gene encodes CDR1 MNHEY and CDR2 SMNVEV (reference sequence). Here the CDR3 reads CASSSLGLQEKLFF. CDR3 bases: TGTGCCAGCAGTTCCCTGGGTCTACAGGAAAAACTGTTTTTT.

The chain links TRBV27 to TRBJ2-5; D might be TRBD1 (6 bases). V was cut by 5 bases and J by 2 bases, with 18 bases left in between. This CDR3 is 16 amino acids long. Germline lookup yields CDR1 MNHEY and CDR2 SMNVEV (reference sequence). The CDR3 loop is CASSRLKRTEQETQYF. The CDR3 region has the DNA TGTGCCAGCAGTAGATTAAAAAGGACAGAACAAGAGACCCAGTACTTC.

The chain is built from TRBV2 and TRBJ1-5; 7 bases fit TRBD1. Germline trimming cut 1 base from V and 7 bases from J; bases unmatched to any gene: 4. The CDR3 is made up of 14 amino acids. Germline V gene sequence: CDR1 SNHLY, CDR2 FYNNEI. Here the CDR3 reads CASSEDRGWQPQHF. Here the CDR3 DNA reads TGTGCCAGCAGTGAAGACAGGGGATGGCAGCCCCAGCATTTT.

The rearrangement links TRBV6-5 to TRBJ2-3; D possibly corresponds to TRBD2 (5 bases). The CDR3 has 15 residues. The germline V gene encodes CDR1 MNHEY and CDR2 SVGAGI. V shed 4 bases and J shed 0 bases, with 11 bases lying between them. CDR3 in DNA: TGTGCCAGCAGTTTGGGGAGCCTTAGCACAGATACGCAGTATTTT. It is translated as CASSLGSLSTDTQYF.

This chain uses TRBV19 with TRBJ2-1; possible D gene TRBD2, 5 bases. V lost 4 bases to trimming and J lost 8 bases, with 12 bases between them. This CDR3 spans 13 amino acids. Germline CDR1 is LNHDA and CDR2 is SQIVND (reference sequence). CDR3 sequence reads: CASSRRTEDEQFF. CDR3 DNA: TGTGCCAGTAGTAGAAGGACGGAGGATGAGCAGTTCTTC.

This clonotype was found a few times. This chain connects TRBV20-1 to TRBJ2-7; TRBD1 matches 8 bases. V dropped 4 bases and J dropped 5; count of bases not matched to a gene: 13. This CDR3 spans 15 amino acids. Germline V gene sequence: CDR1 DFQATT, CDR2 SNEGSKA (reference sequence). The DNA for the CDR3 is TGCAGTGCTACGGGACAGGCCGCCAGGGTCGACGAGCAGTACTTC. Translated, it gives CSATGQAARVDEQYF.

The chain couples TRBV28 to TRBJ1-1; D gene ambiguous. V dropped 4 bases and J dropped 1 base, with 13 bases sitting between them. The germline V gene encodes CDR1 MDHEN and CDR2 SYDVKM. The CDR3 runs 15 residues. CDR3 residues: CASSSAGYRNTEAFF. The CDR3 DNA reads as TGTGCCAGCAGTTCCGCCGGGTACAGGAACACTGAAGCTTTCTTT.

The sample holds a few counts of this clonotype. The chain uses TRBV20-1 and TRBJ2-7; TRBD1 is a possible D gene (6 bases). Germline CDR1 is DFQATT and CDR2 is SNEGSKA (reference sequence). V dropped 3 bases and J dropped 7 bases, with 19 bases sitting between them. CDR3 length: 14 amino acids. The CDR3 DNA reads TGCAGTGCTAGTAGTATCGTGGTAGGGGGAGAGCAGTACTTC. Translated: CSASSIVVGGEQYF.

V usage is TRBV18 and J usage is TRBJ1-2; D remains unclear. Trimming took off 2 bases at V and 2 bases at J, with 15 bases between the two ends. CDR1 and CDR2 from the germline V gene are KGHSH and LQKENI. The length of the CDR3 is 16 residues. CDR3 bases: TGTGCCAGCTCACCAGTCTCGGGTCGGAGCAACTATGGCTACACCTTC. This translates into CASSPVSGRSNYGYTF.

In its sample, this clonotype was seen a few times. The rearrangement uses TRBV19 and TRBJ2-1, with 14 bases matching TRBD2. V trimming: 8 bases; J trimming: 2 bases; junction bases outside the gene matches: 11. CDR1 and CDR2 (germline): LNHDA, SQIVND (reference sequence). This CDR3 is 18 amino acids long. The CDR3 DNA reads as TGTGCCAGTTGTAGGACTGGGACTAGCGGGAGCCCCTACAATGAGCAGTTCTTC. Protein sequence: CASCRTGTSGSPYNEQFF.

V and J are TRBV28 and TRBJ2-5; D may be TRBD1 (6 bases). Per germline, CDR1 MDHEN and CDR2 SYDVKM. The CDR3 loop spans 15 amino acids. V shed 3 bases and J shed 1 base, with 12 bases lying between them. In nucleotides, the CDR3 is TGTGCCAGCAGTTTTCGTCCCAGGGGCCAAGAGACCCAGTACTTC. It yields the protein CASSFRPRGQETQYF. The whole variable domain, remainder taken from reference TRBV28 and TRBJ2-5, is DVKVTQSSRYLVKRTGEKVFLECVQDMDHENMFWYRQDPGLGLRLIYFSYDVKMKEKGDIPEGYSVSREKKERFSLILESASTNQTSMYLCASSFRPRGQETQYFGPGTRLLVL.

In this sample, this clonotype is medium-sized (0.01 to 0.1%). The chain combines TRBV20-1 with TRBJ1-1, with 7 bases matching TRBD1. The CDR3 spans 14 residues. V shed 3 bases and J 7 bases; nucleotides not matched to a gene: 11. Germline loops: CDR1 DFQATT, CDR2 SNEGSKA (reference sequence). CDR3 DNA sequence: TGCAGTGCTAGTGACGCGGGACAGAAACTTGAAGCTTTCTTT. It yields the protein CSASDAGQKLEAFF.

The V gene is TRBV7-2, the J gene TRBJ2-2; TRBD2 matches 9 bases. This CDR3 has 17 amino acids. The V gene's germline CDR1 is SGHTA and CDR2 FQGNSA. Trimming at V came to 5 bases and at J to 4 bases, leaving 11 bases not matched to a gene. Here the CDR3 DNA reads TGTGCCAGCAGCCCGACTTCGCGGGGGGGATTCACCGGGGAGCTGTTTTTT. As protein: CASSPTSRGGFTGELFF.